The TCR beta chain described here comes from a study of CD8 T cells in Susac syndrome. RNA totalling about 0.5 to 1 ug underwent reverse transcription with random hexamers. In TCRdb, the immunoSEQ multiplex PCR reads were re-called with MiXCR into one record per CDR3 protein. The sample yields 180,000 or so distinct CDR3 sequences, about 93% seen once. Sequenced material: CD4+ T cells from PBMCs. The sequence came from a human donor in good health.

Here the CDR3 reads CASSLTGPSSYEQYF. CDR3 DNA sequence: TGTGCCAGCAGTCTGACAGGCCCAAGCTCCTACGAGCAGTACTTC. This rearrangement joins TRBV27 to TRBJ2-7; perhaps TRBD1 as D (6 bases). The CDR3 totals 15 residues. The V and J ends lost 5 bases and 0 bases respectively, with 14 bases between them. Per the germline V gene, CDR1 is MNHEY and CDR2 is SMNVEV (reference sequence).